The present T cell receptor beta chain was sequenced within a study of cytomegalovirus exposure and HLA in healthy donors. Study context: There were 75 million to 95 million unique TCRs (from HLA-typed donors) in an early data release.

Study findings and constraints: Later analysis indicated greater clonal expansion among HLA-associated TCR beta chains than among equally common other chains.

The germline V gene has CDR1 LGHNA and CDR2 YNFKEQ. This CDR3 comprises 18 residues. In the case of this clone: The antigen remains undetermined.

The PCR ran on 60 Vbeta and 13 Jbeta primers. The repertoire was sequenced with immunoSEQ multiplex PCR; TCRdb's copy has only in-frame clones and lacks some. The sample has about 80,000 clones, 79% seen once. Sequenced sample: PBMCs. The chain couples TRBV4-2 to TRBJ2-5; 9 bases are shared with TRBD2. The end of the DNA aligns better with TRBJ2-7, so the J call may be wrong. The sequence was collected from a man under 40 in good health and CMV-seronegative. The DNA of the CDR3 is TGTGCCAGCAGCCAAGATACGGGGGAGCGGGAGGAGGGCGGCGAGCAGTACTTC. Its protein product is CASSQDTGEREEGGEQYF.